The clone carrying this TCR beta chain was seen a single time. The entry originates in a study of blood T cells in healthy people across ages. Germline lookup yields CDR1 MGHRA and CDR2 YSYEKL. V gave up 0 bases and J gave up 7 bases; unmatched junction bases: 8. This CDR3 has 16 amino acids. Combining a sample-barcoded 5' primer with a J-beta primer mix, a second PCR ran for roughly 7 to 12 cycles. TCRdb independently ran MiXCR on the 5' RACE reads; one entry per CDR3 protein. The sample holds roughly 1,100,000 distinct CDR3 sequences, under 30% seen once. This same sample was also taken into another study, of T cells of mothers and their children.

The source of this sequence is a girl aged 2 to 10 in good health. The J gene is TRBJ2-1, the V gene TRBV4-1; TRBD2 matches 8 bases. The sequenced sample was blood. The CDR3 nucleotides are TGCGCCAGCAGCCAAGATATCCGGGAGGGTGGAAATGAGCAGTTCTTC. This sequence encodes CASSQDIREGGNEQFF.